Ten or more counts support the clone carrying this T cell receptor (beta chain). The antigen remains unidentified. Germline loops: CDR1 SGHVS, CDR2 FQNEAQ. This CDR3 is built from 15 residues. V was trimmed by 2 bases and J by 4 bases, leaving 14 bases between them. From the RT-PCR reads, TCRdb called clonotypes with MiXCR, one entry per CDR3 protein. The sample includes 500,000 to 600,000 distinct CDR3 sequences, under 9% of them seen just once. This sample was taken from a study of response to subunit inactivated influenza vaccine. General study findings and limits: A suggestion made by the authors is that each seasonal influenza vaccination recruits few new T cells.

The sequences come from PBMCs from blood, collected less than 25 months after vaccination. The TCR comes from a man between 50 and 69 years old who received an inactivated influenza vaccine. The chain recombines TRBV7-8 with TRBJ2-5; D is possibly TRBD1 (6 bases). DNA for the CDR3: TGTGCCAGCAGCTTAACTGCACAGGGCGTAGAGACCCAGTACTTC. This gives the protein CASSLTAQGVETQYF. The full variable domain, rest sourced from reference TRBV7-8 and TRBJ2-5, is GAGVSQSPRYKVAKRGQDVALRCDPISGHVSLFWYQQALGQGPEFLTYFQNEAQLDKSGLPSDRFFAERPEGSVSTLKIQRTQQEDSAVYLCASSLTAQGVETQYFGPGTRLLVL.